Below, 9 T cell receptor beta chains from the same sample are listed, as sequenced in a study of blood T cell repertoires in COVID-19. Sequencing used immunoSEQ multiplex PCR; TCRdb keeps in-frame clones, though not all of them. The table has about 97,000 clones, approximately 86% seen once. Sequenced sample: peripheral blood. The receptors stem from a man aged 50 to 59 with COVID-19, enrolled during active disease.

The chain links TRBV27 to TRBJ1-2; TRBD1 aligns across 8 bases. The junction had 10 bases not matched to a gene; V was cut back by 2 bases and J by 8 bases. This CDR3 is 15 amino acids long. CDR1 MNHEY and CDR2 SMNVEV come from the germline V gene (reference sequence). The CDR3 bases are TGTGCCAGCAGTTTAAGTTCGAGACAGGGGAGCGGCTACACCTTC. It encodes CASSLSSRQGSGYTF.

V usage is TRBV14 and J usage is TRBJ2-1; 14 bases are a match to TRBD2. The CDR3 spans 16 residues. Germline V gene sequence: CDR1 SGHDN, CDR2 FVKESK. With 4 bases clipped from V and 3 bases from J, the junction kept 2 bases outside the gene matches. CDR3 protein: CASSRGTSGGYNEQFF. CDR3 nucleotide sequence: TGTGCCAGCAGCCGCGGGACTAGCGGGGGCTACAATGAGCAGTTCTTC.

V is TRBV10-3 and J is TRBJ1-2, with D maybe TRBD1 (5 bases). The CDR3 consists of 12 residues. From germline, CDR1 is ENHRY and CDR2 SYGVKD. Trimming removed 0 bases from V and 10 bases from J, with 9 bases in between. CDR3 residues: CAISESRGVYTF. CDR3 DNA: TGTGCCATCAGTGAGTCTCGGGGGGTCTACACCTTC.

The gene calls are TRBV7-9 and TRBJ1-2; 11 bases match TRBD1. The CDR3 consists of 16 residues. V trimming: 3 bases; J trimming: 4 bases; junction bases outside the gene matches: 7. In germline, CDR1 is SEHNR, CDR2 FQNEAQ (reference sequence). Here the CDR3 reads CASSLLGQGVGYGYTF. The CDR3 region has the DNA TGTGCCAGCAGCTTGTTGGGACAGGGGGTTGGCTATGGCTACACCTTC.

The chain joins TRBV9 to TRBJ2-2; 9 nucleotides line up with TRBD1. Germline trimming cut 3 bases from V and 5 bases from J; bases unmatched to any gene: 5. The length of the CDR3 is 15 residues. In germline, CDR1 is SGDLS, CDR2 YYNGEE. The CDR3 DNA sequence: TGTGCCAGCAGCGAGGACAGGGGAAGGACCGGGGAGCTGTTTTTT. This sequence encodes CASSEDRGRTGELFF.

The chain employs TRBV23-1 and TRBJ2-2; D not resolved. TRBV23-1 is an ORF for which the function is uncertain. The germline V and J ends were trimmed by 9 bases and 0 bases, with 11 bases remaining between them. The CDR3 totals 14 residues. CDR3 DNA: TGCGCCAGACAGTCTACAGCGAACACCGGGGAGCTGTTTTTT. The encoded protein is CARQSTANTGELFF.

The rearrangement joins TRBV9 to TRBJ2-2; D unclear. This CDR3 spans 13 amino acids. Germline CDR1 reads SGDLS; CDR2 reads YYNGEE. Trimming left V 4 bases short and J 4 bases short, with 8 bases between. CDR3 region: CASSLTATGELFF. CDR3 in DNA: TGTGCCAGCAGCTTAACAGCCACCGGGGAGCTGTTTTTT.

This clone was observed once. The chain links TRBV18 to TRBJ2-1; D is unresolved. Trimming removed 3 bases at V and 3 bases at J, with 6 bases between. Germline CDR1 is KGHSH and CDR2 is LQKENI. CDR3 size: 13 residues. In nucleotides, the CDR3 is TGTGCCAGCTCACCGGGCCTCTACAATGAGCAGTTCTTC. This sequence encodes CASSPGLYNEQFF.

Only one count was recorded for this clone. This chain uses TRBV4-1 with TRBJ2-5, with D tentatively TRBD2 (6 bases). This CDR3 region has 15 residues. Germline CDR1 is MGHRA and CDR2 is YSYEKL. V was trimmed by 1 base and J by 7 bases, leaving 16 bases between them. CDR3 in amino acids: CASSQVGGKAGTQYF. DNA for the CDR3: TGCGCCAGCAGCCAAGTGGGAGGAAAGGCAGGGACCCAGTACTTC.